This passage covers 30 T cell receptor beta chains from one sample sequenced in a study of early T cells in non-severe SARS-CoV-2 infection (dated by TCRdb to about 2021). The receptor library was made with 5' RACE. The sequencing machine was a NextSeq 500. In TCRdb, the public reads were trimmed at Q25 with fastp and aligned with MiXCR, with productive beta chains retained. One record per CDR3 amino acid sequence lists the most common genes and DNA. The sample contains some 87,000 distinct CDR3 sequences, more than 10% of them found a single time. The leading ten clones occupy about 1.1% of the sample. The sample was whole blood. These receptors all come from an adult who was a healthcare worker with PCR-confirmed SARS-CoV-2 infection or an uninfected control (not recorded which).

This clonotype was seen at least ten times. J is TRBJ2-1 and V is TRBV29-1; no clear D. The CDR3 is 14 residues long. V was pared by 3 bases and J by 1 base, with 10 bases between. Per germline, CDR1 SQVTM and CDR2 ANQGSEA. This chain's CDR3 is CSVDGEASYNEQFF. As DNA, the CDR3 is TGCAGCGTTGACGGCGAGGCGTCCTACAATGAGCAGTTCTTC.

This clonotype was counted between two and nine times. The chain combines TRBV6-5 with TRBJ1-6; D not resolved. CDR1 MNHEY and CDR2 SVGAGI come from the germline V gene. Trimming cost V 6 bases and J 12 bases, with 12 bases left between them. The CDR3 extends over 12 amino acids. The CDR3 sequence is CASRLGSRPLHF. In DNA, the CDR3 is TGTGCCAGCAGGCTGGGGTCCCGACCCCTCCACTTT.

The chain has TRBV20-1 and TRBJ1-3; D unclear. The CDR3 runs 13 residues. CDR1 DFQATT and CDR2 SNEGSKA come from the germline V gene (reference sequence). V dropped 1 base and J dropped 8 bases, with 12 bases sitting between them. CDR3 nucleotides: TGCAGTGCTAGAGCCCAGTTCGACTACACCATATATTTT. It yields the protein CSARAQFDYTIYF.

This clonotype has just a few counts. The rearrangement links TRBV27 to TRBJ1-2; D might be TRBD1 (5 bases). V dropped 2 bases and J dropped 1 base, with 5 bases sitting between them. Germline loops: CDR1 MNHEY, CDR2 SMNVEV (reference sequence). This CDR3 is 13 amino acids long. The CDR3 DNA follows: TGTGCCAGCAGTTTAAGGGGTAACTATGGCTACACCTTC. Amino acids: CASSLRGNYGYTF.

This chain joins TRBV28 and TRBJ2-1; 11 bases map to TRBD1. The V segment lost 10 bases and the J segment 1 base; nucleotides outside the gene matches: 3. Germline values: CDR1 MDHEN, CDR2 SYDVKM. The length of the CDR3 is 14 residues. CDR3 sequence: CATGDRGSYNEQFF. CDR3 DNA: TGTGCCACCGGGGACAGGGGGTCCTACAATGAGCAGTTCTTC.

The rearrangement joins TRBV12-5 to TRBJ1-2; D is unresolved. Germline V gene data show CDR1 as LGHNT and CDR2 as FRNRAP. The CDR3 is 13 residues long. V gave up 7 bases and J gave up 2 bases, with 11 bases separating them. DNA for the CDR3: TGTGCTAGTGCCCCGAAGGAGAACTATGGCTACACCTTC. Its protein product is CASAPKENYGYTF.

This chain links TRBV6-5 with TRBJ1-2, with D possibly matching TRBD1 (5 bases). Looked up from germline, CDR1 is MNHEY and CDR2 is SVGAGI. V was shortened by 4 bases and J by 8 bases, with 11 bases between the two germline ends. The CDR3 covers 12 residues. The CDR3 DNA follows: TGTGCCAGCAGTTCAGGGAGGGGCGGCTACACCTTC. It yields the protein CASSSGRGGYTF.

At least ten counts were recorded for this clonotype. V usage is TRBV7-6 and J usage is TRBJ1-1; D remains ambiguous. V was shortened by 4 bases and J by 2 bases, with 8 bases between the two germline ends. The CDR3 is made up of 13 amino acids. The germline V gene encodes CDR1 SGHVS and CDR2 FNYEAQ. CDR3 residues: CASSSGPNTEAFF. DNA of the CDR3: TGTGCCAGCAGCTCGGGCCCTAACACTGAAGCTTTCTTT.

This chain connects TRBV11-2 to TRBJ2-2, with D perhaps TRBD2 (7 bases). The V gene lost 7 bases and the J gene lost 5 bases, with 20 bases spanning the gap. This CDR3 contains 16 residues. Germline V gene sequence: CDR1 SGHAT, CDR2 FQNNGV. The CDR3 DNA reads as TGTGCCAGCAAGGGAGGGGGTCTAACGAGGACCGGGGAGCTGTTTTTT. Protein sequence: CASKGGGLTRTGELFF.

This clonotype appeared a few times. V gene TRBV6-4 combines with J gene TRBJ1-1; the D is unclear. Germline V CDR1 and CDR2: MRHNA, SNTAGT. This CDR3 has 14 residues. Between the trimmed V and J ends, which lost 4 bases and 1 base, there was a span of 10 bases. CDR3 nucleotide sequence: TGTGCCAGCAGTGTGGATAGTGCGAACACTGAAGCTTTCTTT. As protein: CASSVDSANTEAFF.

This clonotype was observed a few times. V is TRBV3-1 and J is TRBJ2-1; possibly TRBD2 for D (5 bases). The CDR3 consists of 17 residues. The V gene lost 4 bases and the J gene lost 0 bases, with 16 bases spanning the gap. Germline CDR1 LGHDT, CDR2 YNNKEL (reference sequence). CDR3 DNA: TGTGCCAGCAGCCTCTCGCTAGGACTCAGCTCCTACAATGAGCAGTTCTTC. It yields the protein CASSLSLGLSSYNEQFF.

V is TRBV27 and J is TRBJ1-5; D gene uncertain. This CDR3 has 15 amino acids. V lost 0 bases and J lost 0, with 6 bases in between. Germline values: CDR1 MNHEY, CDR2 SMNVEV (reference sequence). In DNA form, the CDR3 reads TGTGCCAGCAGTTTATCGAGGGATAGCAATCAGCCCCAGCATTTT. It codes for CASSLSRDSNQPQHF.

The rearrangement links TRBV12-3 or TRBV12-4 to TRBJ2-3, with D possibly matching TRBD1 (6 bases). Trimming cost V 6 bases and J 2 bases, with 12 bases left between them. The CDR3 runs 14 residues. CDR3 protein: CASRSEGHTDTQYF. The CDR3 nucleotides are TGTGCCAGCAGATCAGAGGGACACACAGATACGCAGTATTTT.

The chain combines TRBV12-3 or TRBV12-4 with TRBJ2-4; a possible D gene is TRBD2 (5 bases). The CDR3 runs 14 residues. The V gene lost 3 bases and the J gene lost 0 bases, with 6 bases spanning the gap. CDR3 nucleotide sequence: TGTGCCAGCAGTTTTCGGGAAGCCAAAAACATTCAGTACTTC. Residues: CASSFREAKNIQYF.

This clonotype was picked up many times. V gene TRBV11-2 combines with J gene TRBJ2-7; the D gene is possibly TRBD2 (5 bases). From germline, CDR1 is SGHAT and CDR2 FQNNGV. This CDR3 region has 14 residues. V shed 5 bases and J shed 0 bases, with 11 bases lying between them. CDR3 in DNA: TGTGCCAGCAGCCCGACGAGGGTCTCCTACGAGCAGTACTTC. Protein sequence: CASSPTRVSYEQYF.

V usage is TRBV19 and J usage is TRBJ2-7; no clear D. Germline-derived CDR1 and CDR2 are LNHDA and SQIVND (reference sequence). The CDR3 contains 11 residues. V was cut by 4 bases and J by 7 bases, with 8 bases left in between. CDR3 residues: CASSNIGEQYF. The CDR3 coding sequence is TGTGCCAGTAGTAACATAGGGGAGCAGTACTTC.

This clonotype appeared a few times. This chain joins TRBV14 and TRBJ2-4; no firm D call. Trimming removed 8 bases at V and 2 bases at J, with 7 bases between. Germline V gene sequence: CDR1 SGHDN, CDR2 FVKESK. The CDR3 is made up of 12 amino acids. The CDR3 coding sequence is TGTGCCAGCGGGTCCTCCAAAAACATTCAGTACTTC. Its protein product is CASGSSKNIQYF.

This clonotype was counted between two and nine times. J is TRBJ1-1 and V is TRBV29-1, with a weak D call TRBD1 (5 bases). CDR3 length: 15 residues. Germline-derived CDR1 and CDR2 are SQVTM and ANQGSEA. Trimming cost V 4 bases and J 4 bases, with 19 bases left between them. CDR3 amino acids: CSVAPPGDWSTEAFF. Here the CDR3 DNA reads TGCAGCGTTGCCCCCCCCGGGGACTGGAGCACTGAAGCTTTCTTT. Drawing the rest from reference TRBV29-1 and TRBJ1-1, the complete variable domain is SAVISQKPSRDICQRGTSLTIQCQVDSQVTMMFWYRQQPGQSLTLIATANQGSEATYESGFVIDKFPISRPNLTFSTLTVSNMSPEDSSIYLCSVAPPGDWSTEAFFGQGTRLTVV.

This clonotype was observed many times. The gene calls are TRBV7-2 and TRBJ2-3; the match to TRBD2 covers 11 bases. The CDR3 loop spans 16 amino acids. J lost 3 bases, V lost 6 bases, and 8 bases had no gene match. Germline lookup yields CDR1 SGHTA and CDR2 FQGNSA. As DNA, the CDR3 is TGTGCCAGCAGTCCTCGACTAGCGGGATCAACAGATACGCAGTATTTT. It encodes CASSPRLAGSTDTQYF.

This chain joins TRBV7-2 and TRBJ1-1; D remains ambiguous. Germline V CDR1 and CDR2: SGHTA, FQGNSA. The CDR3 is made up of 16 amino acids. The V end lost 1 base, the J end lost 6 bases, and 18 bases lay between the germline ends. The CDR3 sequence: CASSLVPARAGAEAFF. The DNA for the CDR3 is TGTGCCAGCAGCTTAGTTCCGGCGAGGGCCGGAGCTGAAGCTTTCTTT.

There are many counts of this clonotype. The chain joins TRBV5-4 to TRBJ1-2; the D is unclear. The length of the CDR3 is 15 residues. The ends were cut back, 0 bases at V and 3 bases at J, with 12 bases in the middle. Germline V CDR1 and CDR2: SGHNT, YYREEE (reference sequence). The CDR3 sequence: CASSLGVGRDYGYTF. CDR3 in DNA: TGTGCCAGCAGCTTGGGTGTGGGGAGGGACTATGGCTACACCTTC.

The table lists this clonotype with a few counts. The chain has TRBV5-1 and TRBJ2-5, with TRBD1 identical over 8 bases. CDR1 and CDR2 from the germline V gene are SGHRS and YFSETQ. V lost 4 bases, J lost 3 bases, and 5 bases stayed unmatched. CDR3 size: 14 residues. CDR3 loop: CASSRDRTEETQYF. The CDR3 DNA reads TGCGCCAGCAGCCGGGACAGGACAGAAGAGACCCAGTACTTC.

The table lists this clonotype with a few counts. The rearrangement uses TRBV5-1 and TRBJ1-5; 8 bases are shared with TRBD1. V was clipped by 5 bases and J by 1 base; unmatched bases: 11. Looked up from germline, CDR1 is SGHRS and CDR2 is YFSETQ. The CDR3 is made up of 17 amino acids. The DNA for the CDR3 is TGCGCCAGCAGAAAGACAGGGGCGAAGGGCAGCAATCAGCCCCAGCATTTT. As protein: CASRKTGAKGSNQPQHF.

This clonotype was seen many times. This chain links TRBV7-8 with TRBJ2-7; D is possibly TRBD1 (6 bases). The germline V gene encodes CDR1 SGHVS and CDR2 FQNEAQ. This CDR3 has 12 residues. Trimming took off 5 bases at V and 6 bases at J, with 11 bases between the two ends. CDR3: CASSRTGREQYF. The CDR3 DNA reads as TGTGCCAGCAGCCGAACAGGGCGCGAGCAGTACTTC.

This clonotype has at least ten counts. V usage is TRBV7-2 and J usage is TRBJ2-7, with TRBD2 as a possible D gene (6 bases). Germline CDR1 reads SGHTA; CDR2 reads FQGNSA. The CDR3 contains 16 residues. The ends were cut back, 0 bases at V and 2 bases at J, with 14 bases in the middle. The CDR3 nucleotides read TGTGCCAGCAGCTTAGCTCGGGGGAGTCAGGCCTACGAGCAGTACTTC. Translation gives CASSLARGSQAYEQYF.

This clonotype was observed a handful of times. V is TRBV19 and J is TRBJ2-5; the match to TRBD1 covers 8 bases. With V trimmed by 5 bases and J by 5 bases, 10 bases remained unmatched. CDR1 and CDR2 (germline): LNHDA, SQIVND (reference sequence). The CDR3 covers 15 residues. CDR3 DNA sequence: TGTGCCAGTAGTCCCTCAGGACAGGGAGGCGAGACCCAGTACTTC. It encodes CASSPSGQGGETQYF.

At least ten counts were recorded for this clonotype. The chain couples TRBV15 to TRBJ2-1, with 8 bases that match TRBD2. Germline assignment: CDR1 LNHNV and CDR2 YYDKDF (reference sequence). This CDR3 is 19 amino acids long. The ends lost 1 base at V and 0 bases at J; junction bases unmatched: 11. This CDR3 reads CATSRAAREAVSSYNEQFF. CDR3 nucleotides: TGTGCCACCAGCAGAGCGGCGCGGGAGGCTGTTAGCTCCTACAATGAGCAGTTCTTC.

Ten or more counts support this clonotype. The chain carries TRBV2 and TRBJ1-5, with 10 bases lining up with TRBD1. The CDR3 extends over 16 amino acids. Per the germline V gene, CDR1 is SNHLY and CDR2 is FYNNEI. V was clipped by 10 bases and J by 2 bases; unmatched bases: 11. The DNA of the CDR3 is TGTGCCACGGGGGACAGGGGCGGCCGCGGCAATCAGCCCCAGCATTTT. This translates into CATGDRGGRGNQPQHF.

This clonotype was observed many times. V and J are TRBV6-2 or TRBV6-3 and TRBJ1-6; the D is unclear. The V gene's germline CDR1 is MNHEY and CDR2 SVGEGT. The CDR3 consists of 15 residues. V lost 6 bases to trimming and J lost 9 bases, with 18 bases between them. The DNA of the CDR3 is TGTGCCAGCAGCCGGATCACAGATCAAGTTTCACCCCTCCACTTT. This translates into CASSRITDQVSPLHF.

A few counts support this clonotype. This sequence joins TRBV7-6 and TRBJ2-5, with TRBD2 as a possible D gene (6 bases). Looked up from germline, CDR1 is SGHVS and CDR2 is FNYEAQ. V lost 7 bases and J lost 5, with 14 bases in between. The CDR3 totals 13 residues. CDR3 residues: CASTAEGQETQYF. The DNA for the CDR3 is TGTGCCAGCACCGCGGAGGGTCAGGAGACCCAGTACTTC.